Following are 15 T cell receptor beta chains from one sample sequenced in a study of cytomegalovirus exposure and HLA in healthy donors. The protocol was immunoSEQ multiplex PCR, while the TCRdb copy is restricted to in-frame clones and leaves out a portion. The sample lists some 130,000 clones; 80% to 90% were seen once. Source material: PBMCs. The receptors stem from a man younger than 30 in good health and CMV-seronegative.

The chain carries TRBV5-1 and TRBJ1-2, with 7 bases identical to TRBD1. The germline V gene has CDR1 SGHRS and CDR2 YFSETQ. The CDR3 has 13 amino acids. V lost 3 bases to trimming and J lost 7 bases; unmatched junction nucleotides: 6. The CDR3 bases are TGCGCCAGCAGCTCACAGGGGATTGGTGGCTACACCTTC. It yields the protein CASSSQGIGGYTF.

This rearrangement joins TRBV7-2 to TRBJ2-5; tentative D call: TRBD2 (6 bases). The V gene lost 3 bases and the J gene lost 2 bases, with 7 bases spanning the gap. The CDR3 is made up of 13 amino acids. CDR1 is SGHTA, CDR2 FQGNSA, per germline. Here the CDR3 DNA reads TGTGCCAGCAGCTTCCGGGAGCAAGAGACCCAGTACTTC. Amino acids: CASSFREQETQYF.

V and J are TRBV19 and TRBJ2-7; no firm D call. The V and J ends lost 6 bases and 6 bases respectively, with 12 bases between them. CDR1 is LNHDA and CDR2 is SQIVND in the germline V gene (reference sequence). The CDR3 runs 12 residues. The CDR3 sequence is CASRGTRVEQYF. CDR3 bases: TGTGCCAGTAGGGGTACACGGGTCGAGCAGTACTTC.

The J gene is TRBJ1-2, the V gene TRBV30; unclear D gene. The CDR3 extends over 13 amino acids. Trimming removed 5 bases from V and 0 bases from J, with 10 bases in between. Germline-derived CDR1 and CDR2 are GTSNPN and SVGIG (reference sequence). The CDR3 loop is CAWERKTNYGYTF. DNA for the CDR3: TGTGCCTGGGAGAGAAAAACTAACTATGGCTACACCTTC.

The V call is TRBV30, the J call TRBJ2-1; 11 bases are a match to TRBD1. CDR1 is GTSNPN, CDR2 SVGIG, per germline (reference sequence). With V trimmed by 3 bases and J by 6 bases, 7 bases remained unmatched. There are 15 residues in the CDR3. The DNA for the CDR3 is TGTGCCTGGAGAGGTCCCGGGACAGGGGGCAATGAGCAGTTCTTC. Amino acids: CAWRGPGTGGNEQFF. The full variable domain, with the rest looked up from reference TRBV30 and TRBJ2-1, is SQTIHQWPATLVQPVGSPLSLECTVEGTSNPNLYWYRQAAGRGLQLLFYSVGIGQISSEVPQNLSASRPQDRQFILSSKKLLLSDSGFYLCAWRGPGTGGNEQFFGPGTRLTVL.

This chain links TRBV4-3 with TRBJ2-7, with TRBD1 identical over 9 bases. Germline V gene sequence: CDR1 LGHNA, CDR2 YSLEER. The V gene end was trimmed by 4 bases and the J gene end by 1 base; junction bases not matched to a gene: 2. The CDR3 spans 14 residues. The chain's CDR3 is CASSLGTGSYEQYF. CDR3 DNA: TGCGCCAGCAGCCTAGGGACAGGGTCCTACGAGCAGTACTTC.

This clone occurred a few times. The DNA of the CDR3 is TGTGCCAGCAGCCCCGGACAGGGAAGCGAGCAGTACTTC. It yields the protein CASSPGQGSEQYF. This chain connects TRBV7-2 to TRBJ2-7; 8 bases are a match to TRBD1. This CDR3 is built from 13 residues. The trim removed 5 bases at V and 6 bases at J, leaving 6 bases unmatched. Germline loops: CDR1 SGHTA, CDR2 FQGNSA.

This clone was found a few times. This chain connects TRBV6-6 to TRBJ1-1; no clear D. Germline V gene lookup returns CDR1 MNHNY and CDR2 SVGAGI (reference sequence). With 2 bases removed from V and 6 bases from J, the gap between germline ends came to 7 bases. This CDR3 spans 12 amino acids. The CDR3: CASSYSLPEAFF. The CDR3 coding sequence is TGTGCCAGCAGTTACAGCCTCCCTGAAGCTTTCTTT.

The rearrangement uses TRBV27 and TRBJ1-1; weak D call: TRBD1 (6 bases). V was cut by 1 base and J by 4 bases, with 10 bases left in between. CDR3 length equals 14 residues. The germline CDR1 and CDR2 sequences are MNHEY and SMNVEV (reference sequence). In DNA, the CDR3 is TGTGCCAGCAGTTTATATGGGACAACCACTGAAGCTTTCTTT. This sequence encodes CASSLYGTTTEAFF.

The chain uses TRBV19 and TRBJ1-1, with 9 bases that match TRBD1. Germline V gene lookup returns CDR1 LNHDA and CDR2 SQIVND (reference sequence). The CDR3 has 17 amino acids. Unmatched junction bases numbered 15, after V lost 6 bases and J lost 4 bases. The CDR3 DNA follows: TGTGCCAGTAGCAACCGTGGGGGGGGACAGGGAGGCACTGAAGCTTTCTTT. It yields the protein CASSNRGGGQGGTEAFF.

The rearrangement links TRBV1 to TRBJ1-1; the table gives TRBD1 as D, unverified against the DNA. TRBV1 is termed a pseudogene. The CDR3 runs to 14 residues. The CDR3 sequence: CTSSPVEGAPEAFF. The CDR3 region has the DNA TGCACCAGCAGCCCGGTGGAGGGGGCCCCTGAAGCTTTCTTT.

This chain links TRBV7-2 with TRBJ2-5; TRBD2 agrees at 10 bases. Looked up from germline, CDR1 is SGHTA and CDR2 is FQGNSA. Germline trimming cut 4 bases from V and 6 bases from J; bases unmatched to any gene: 5. CDR3 size: 14 residues. DNA of the CDR3: TGTGCCAGCAGCTGGGGGACTAGCGAGCAGACCCAGTACTTC. Translated, it gives CASSWGTSEQTQYF.

This rearrangement joins TRBV7-2 to TRBJ2-2; 8 bases fit TRBD2. This CDR3 has 16 residues. The V segment lost 3 bases and the J segment 4 bases; nucleotides outside the gene matches: 7. In germline, CDR1 is SGHTA, CDR2 FQGNSA. CDR3 sequence reads: CASSFKAGDATGELFF. CDR3 in DNA: TGTGCCAGCAGCTTCAAAGCGGGAGATGCCACCGGGGAGCTGTTTTTT.

CDR3 amino acids: CASSSTGLRQYF. The CDR3 DNA follows: TGTGCCAGCAGCTCAACAGGGCTCCGACAGTACTTC. The chain employs TRBV7-2 and TRBJ2-7, with TRBD1 as a possible D gene (6 bases). The length of the CDR3 is 12 residues. Between the trimmed V and J ends, which lost 4 bases and 10 bases, there was a span of 14 bases. Germline V CDR1 and CDR2: SGHTA, FQGNSA. The whole variable domain, filled in from reference TRBV7-2 and TRBJ2-7, reads GAGVSQSPSNKVTEKGKDVELRCDPISGHTALYWYRQSLGQGLEFLIYFQGNSAPDKSGLPSDRFSAERTGGSVSTLTIQRTQQEDSAVYLCASSSTGLRQYFGPGTRLTVT.

The gene calls are TRBV4-3 and TRBJ2-3; 10 nucleotides match TRBD2. The ends lost 5 bases at V and 8 bases at J; junction bases unmatched: 13. Germline CDR1 is LGHNA and CDR2 is YSLEER. The CDR3 loop spans 16 amino acids. DNA of the CDR3: TGCGCCAGCAGCTTAAAAGCGGGAGGGCATCACGGTACGCAGTATTTT. Translating it yields CASSLKAGGHHGTQYF.